These 7 T cell receptor beta chains were sequenced from one sample in a study of blood T cell repertoires in COVID-19. Assay used: immunoSEQ multiplex PCR; TCRdb lists only in-frame clones, some missing. The data contain fewer than 250,000 clones, approximately 91% of them singletons. The material sequenced was peripheral blood. These receptors were taken from a woman in her thirties or forties who had recovered from COVID-19.

The V call is TRBV18, the J call TRBJ1-2; 10 nucleotides match TRBD1. Trimming at V came to 3 bases and at J to 8 bases, leaving 9 bases not matched to a gene. The germline V gene has CDR1 KGHSH and CDR2 LQKENI. There are 15 residues in the CDR3. The CDR3 protein is CASSPGDRGMSGYTF. For the CDR3, the DNA is TGTGCCAGCTCACCGGGGGACAGGGGTATGAGCGGCTACACCTTC.

The chain employs TRBV18 and TRBJ1-4, with D perhaps TRBD1 (5 bases). V was shortened by 1 base and J by 6 bases, with 12 bases between the two germline ends. CDR3 length: 15 amino acids. The V gene's germline CDR1 is KGHSH and CDR2 LQKENI. The CDR3 DNA is TGTGCCAGCTCACCACTGGCTGGGGCGGATGAAAAACTGTTTTTT. Protein sequence: CASSPLAGADEKLFF.

The chain carries TRBV2 and TRBJ2-3; a weak D match, TRBD2 (8 bases). Between the trimmed V and J ends, which lost 5 bases and 3 bases, there was a span of 12 bases. Germline V lookup: CDR1 SNHLY, CDR2 FYNNEI. The CDR3 is made up of 14 amino acids. CDR3 nucleotides: TGTGCCAGCAGTTTAGCGGGACAGACAGATACGCAGTATTTT. Translation gives CASSLAGQTDTQYF.

This clone was counted a few times. V is TRBV19 and J is TRBJ2-7, with TRBD2 matching 8 bases. CDR1 is LNHDA and CDR2 is SQIVND in the germline V gene (reference sequence). V dropped 5 bases and J dropped 0; count of bases not matched to a gene: 6. The CDR3 spans 15 residues. The CDR3 sequence is CASSRAGDLSYEQYF. The CDR3 DNA follows: TGTGCCAGTAGTCGAGCGGGAGATCTCTCCTACGAGCAGTACTTC.

This clone has just a few counts. The chain uses TRBV7-9 and TRBJ2-7; no firm D call. Germline CDR1 SEHNR, CDR2 FQNEAQ (reference sequence). The CDR3 spans 12 residues. The ends were cut back, 2 bases at V and 3 bases at J, with 5 bases in the middle. CDR3 in DNA: TGTGCCAGCAGCTTAAGACTCTACGAGCAGTACTTC. This encodes CASSLRLYEQYF.

The chain uses TRBV6-4 and TRBJ1-2, with 11 bases that match TRBD1. The CDR3 is made up of 15 amino acids. V was pared by 4 bases and J by 2 bases, with 3 bases of the junction left unmatched. The germline V gene encodes CDR1 MRHNA and CDR2 SNTAGT. The CDR3 nucleotides read TGTGCCAGCAGTGCCGGACAGGGGGCGAACTATGGCTACACCTTC. Translated: CASSAGQGANYGYTF.

The rearrangement uses TRBV29-1 and TRBJ1-1, with no clear D. The CDR3 totals 13 residues. CDR1 SQVTM and CDR2 ANQGSEA come from the germline V gene. V gave up 2 bases and J gave up 4 bases, with 11 bases separating them. CDR3 in DNA: TGCAGCGTTGAACAGGCTTTGGGCACTGAAGCTTTCTTT. Translation: CSVEQALGTEAFF.